Ten or more counts support the clone carrying this T cell receptor (beta chain). What it recognizes is unknown. This CDR3 comprises 15 residues. The germline gives CDR1 SGHVS, CDR2 FQNEAQ. The V end lost 2 bases, the J end lost 5 bases, and 16 bases lay between the germline ends. This entry is derived from a study of breast tumors, draining lymph nodes, adjacent tissues. General study findings and limits: Tumors had less TCR diversity than lymph nodes, more than nontumor tissue. The data were judged consistent with most tumor T cells coming from lymph node and expanding in tumor. Tumor T cell lymph node origin was a supported hypothesis, not proven.

TCRdb re-called the multiplex PCR reads with MiXCR, one entry per CDR3 protein. The data contain around 290,000 distinct CDR3 sequences, more than 30% of them singletons. Axillary draining lymph nodes of breast cancer patients supplied the node samples. This clonotype originated in a female donor with breast cancer. Some clones in this sample may be carry-over from other donors' samples. Sequencing was performed on axillary lymph node tissue. The chain has TRBV7-8 and TRBJ2-7; perhaps TRBD1 as D (6 bases). CDR3 protein: CASSLFTGLANEQYF. The DNA for the CDR3 is TGTGCCAGCAGCTTATTTACAGGGCTGGCAAACGAGCAGTACTTC.